Listed below are T cell receptor beta chains from one sample, sequenced in a study of T cell repertoires in cytomegalovirus infection. TCRdb redid the calling of the reads with MiXCR, one entry per CDR3 protein. The table includes roughly 500,000 distinct CDR3 sequences, 11% detected once. Sequencing used PBMCs. Receptors were obtained from a human donor in good health (CMV status not recorded). Some clones in this sample may be carry-over from other donors' samples. CDR3s include the opening cysteine and the closing phenylalanine or tryptophan. D genes are given only for firm matches. Rows give clone size only sometimes, using once, few, many, or a class for an expanded clone.

>many|TRBD1|TRBJ2-5|TRBV7-8
TGTGCCAGCAGCTCCCGGGACAGGGGTCGCCAAGAGACCCAGTACTTC
CASSSRDRGRQETQYF
>NA|NA|TRBJ2-5|TRBV20-1
TGCAGTGCTAGAAGGGACCAAGAGACCCAGTACTTC
CSARRDQETQYF
>NA|NA|TRBJ1-1|TRBV3-1
TGTGCCAGCAGGGTTGGGGGGGACACTGAAGCTTTCTTT
CASRVGGDTEAFF
>many|TRBD2|TRBJ2-1|TRBV5-1
TGCGCCAGCAGCCTTCCTAGCGGGGGGGCCGAGGGTAGAAATGAGCAGTTCTTC
CASSLPSGGAEGRNEQFF
>many|TRBD2|TRBJ2-3|TRBV12-3/TRBV12-4
TGTGCCAGCAGAGACGGTAGCGGGGGGTTCACAGATACGCAGTATTTT
CASRDGSGGFTDTQYF
>NA|TRBD2|TRBJ2-7|TRBV20-1
TGCAGTGCTACTTCCTCTGGACTAGCGGGGGGGATTCTTCGCGAGCAGTACTTC
CSATSSGLAGGILREQYF
>NA|NA|TRBJ2-1|TRBV28
TGTGCCAGCAGTTCGGTGGTAGTAGCGGCCCTCTCCTACAATGAGCAGTTCTTC
CASSSVVVAALSYNEQFF
>few|NA|TRBJ2-1|TRBV19
TGTGCCAGTAGTCTGGGCAGGAGGAATGAGCAGTTCTTC
CASSLGRRNEQFF
>NA|NA|TRBJ1-6|TRBV19
TGTGCCAGTAGTACCGACGGAGAGGGGCGGAAGGCCCTCCACTTT
CASSTDGEGRKALHF
>many|TRBD1|TRBJ2-7|TRBV7-6
TGTGCCAGCAGTTATGGACCCCCGGGACAGGGGGCTCAGAAAGGTCGCTACGAGCAGTACTTC
CASSYGPPGQGAQKGRYEQYF
>once|TRBD2|TRBJ2-4|TRBV28
TGTGCCAGCAGACCTAGCGGGGCCAAAAACATTCAGTACTTC
CASRPSGAKNIQYF
>many|NA|TRBJ1-2|TRBV12-3/TRBV12-4
TGTGCCAGCAGTAGGAGTGAGTTTAACTATGGCTACACCTTC
CASSRSEFNYGYTF
>many|NA|TRBJ1-2|TRBV20-1
TGCAGTGCTAGGATGGACAGAGGGCTTGGCTACACCTTC
CSARMDRGLGYTF
>NA|NA|TRBJ1-6|TRBV7-9
TGTGCCAGCAGCTTAGACGGGGGATCCCTCCACTTT
CASSLDGGSLHF
>many|NA|TRBJ1-4|TRBV12-3/TRBV12-4
TGTGCCAGCAGTTTGTTCAGCTTTAATGAAAAACTGTTTTTT
CASSLFSFNEKLFF
>many|NA|TRBJ2-1|TRBV28
TGTGCCAGCAGTCCTCAGGGTTTATTCCAGCTCTTC
CASSPQGLFQLF
>many|TRBD1|TRBJ1-6|TRBV30
TGTGCCTGGCGAAGGCAGGGGGATAATTCACCCCTCCACTTT
CAWRRQGDNSPLHF
>many|NA|TRBJ2-2|TRBV6-5
TGTGCCAGCAGAAGATCGGACAGCGGGGAGCTGTTTTTT
CASRRSDSGELFF
>few|TRBD2|TRBJ2-3|TRBV29-1
TGCAGCCCCTCGGGAGGGGTCACAGATACGCAGTATTTT
CSPSGGVTDTQYF
>many|NA|TRBJ2-6|TRBV28
TGTGCCAGCAGTCCCCTCCGGTGGTATGCCAACGTCCTGACTTTC
CASSPLRWYANVLTF
>many|NA|TRBJ2-1|TRBV7-8
TGTGCCAGCAGCTTAGAGAGCAGGTCCTACAATGAGCAGTTCTTC
CASSLESRSYNEQFF
>few|TRBD1|TRBJ1-2|TRBV4-1
TGTGCCAGCAGCCAAGGGACAGGGGGCGACTATGGCTACACCTTC
CASSQGTGGDYGYTF
>few|TRBD2|TRBJ2-2|TRBV20-1
TGCAGTGCTAGAGCTTTCCTAGCGGGAGGGTCCGGGGAGCTGTTTTTT
CSARAFLAGGSGELFF
>many|NA|TRBJ1-5|TRBV28
TGTGCCAGCGTTTTGAACAACGATAGCAATCAGCCCCAGCATTTT
CASVLNNDSNQPQHF
>many|TRBD1|TRBJ1-5|TRBV15
TGTGCCACCAGCAGAGGGGGACAGGGAAAGAAGCCCCAGCATTTT
CATSRGGQGKKPQHF
>many|TRBD1|TRBJ2-1|TRBV28
TGTGCCAGCAGTCTCTCCCAGGGACAGGCCTACAATGAGCAGTTCTTC
CASSLSQGQAYNEQFF
>many|NA|TRBJ1-6|TRBV7-8
TGTGCCAGCAGCTTAGAGGCGGGCTCCTATAATTCACCCCTCCACTTT
CASSLEAGSYNSPLHF
>NA|TRBD1|TRBJ1-1|TRBV6-2/TRBV6-3
TGTGCCAGCAGAACCAGGACAGGGCGGGGCACTGAAGCTTTCTTT
CASRTRTGRGTEAFF
>NA|NA|TRBJ1-6|TRBV20-1
TGCAGTGCTAGAGATCCTAGAGGGGGGGATAATTCACCCCTCCACTTT
CSARDPRGGDNSPLHF
>NA|TRBD1|TRBJ1-1|TRBV2
TGTGCCAGCACCACCGGGACAGGACCGAACACTGAAGCTTTCTTT
CASTTGTGPNTEAFF
>many|TRBD2|TRBJ2-2|TRBV28
TGTGCCAGCAGACCGAACTACGGACTAGCGGGAGTGGTCGGGGAGCTGTTTTTT
CASRPNYGLAGVVGELFF
>many|NA|TRBJ1-2|TRBV5-4
TGTGCCAGCAGCTTCGGGGGGCCTGCCTATGGCTACACCTTC
CASSFGGPAYGYTF
>many|NA|TRBJ2-5|TRBV11-2
TGTGCCAGCAGCTTAAGGCCGTCCCAAGAGACCCAGTACTTC
CASSLRPSQETQYF
>NA|TRBD2|TRBJ2-1|TRBV20-1
TGCAGTGATGTTCCGGGACTAGAGTACAATGAGCAGTTCTTC
CSDVPGLEYNEQFF
>many|NA|TRBJ2-1|TRBV7-9
TGTGCCAGCAGCCCCCCAAACAATGAGCAGTTCTTC
CASSPPNNEQFF
>many|NA|TRBJ1-6|TRBV12-3/TRBV12-4
TGTGCCAGCAGTTTAGTGACAGGCTTTCAATCACCCCTCCACTTT
CASSLVTGFQSPLHF
>NA|NA|TRBJ1-1|TRBV7-9
TGTGCCAGCAGCTTTAACATAAGACAGAACCAGAACACTGAAGCTTTCTTT
CASSFNIRQNQNTEAFF
>many|NA|TRBJ1-2|TRBV2
TGTGCCAGCGCCTCACAGGGTTCCTATGGCTACACCTTC
CASASQGSYGYTF
>many|TRBD2|TRBJ2-2|TRBV7-3
TGTGCCAGCAGCCCCAATGGGGTAGCGGGTTACACCGGGGAGCTGTTTTTT
CASSPNGVAGYTGELFF
>many|NA|TRBJ2-6|TRBV14
TGTGCCAGCAGCCTTCCTGTGTCCAACGTCCTGACTTTC
CASSLPVSNVLTF
>NA|NA|TRBJ1-6|TRBV12-3/TRBV12-4
TGTGCCAGCAGTTCAGACCCAGGGAGGTCACCCCTCCACTTT
CASSSDPGRSPLHF
>many|NA|TRBJ1-5|TRBV5-1
TGCGCCAGCAGCCCGGACAGTTCCGTGGGGGCCCAGCCCCAGCATTTT
CASSPDSSVGAQPQHF
>few|TRBD2|TRBJ2-3|TRBV20-1
TGCAGTGCTCCAACTAGCGGGAGCCGCACAGATACGCAGTATTTT
CSAPTSGSRTDTQYF